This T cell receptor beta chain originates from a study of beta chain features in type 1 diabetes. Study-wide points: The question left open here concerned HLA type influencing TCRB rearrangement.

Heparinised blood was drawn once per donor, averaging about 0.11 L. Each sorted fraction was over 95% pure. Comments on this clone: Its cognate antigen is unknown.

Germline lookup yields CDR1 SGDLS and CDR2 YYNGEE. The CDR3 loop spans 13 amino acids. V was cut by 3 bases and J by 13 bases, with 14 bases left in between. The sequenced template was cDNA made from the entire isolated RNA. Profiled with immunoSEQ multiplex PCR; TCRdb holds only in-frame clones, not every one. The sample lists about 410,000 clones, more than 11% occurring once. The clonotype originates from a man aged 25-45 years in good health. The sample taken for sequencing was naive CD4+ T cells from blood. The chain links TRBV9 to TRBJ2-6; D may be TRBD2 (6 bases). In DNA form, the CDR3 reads TGTGCCAGCAGCGCTATGGGCGCGGGGGTCCTGACTTTC. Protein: CASSAMGAGVLTF.